The present TCR beta chain was sequenced within a study of OX40 agonist ivuxolimab in advanced cancers. Study-level information: Patients undergoing dose escalation presented with hepatocellular carcinoma, melanoma, renal cell or head and neck cancer. Males comprised approximately 81% of the group, whose mean age was 60 years (range roughly 20 to 85).

As for this clone: No antigen is known for it.

Assay used: immunoSEQ multiplex PCR; TCRdb lists only in-frame clones, some missing. The repertoire holds 70,000 to 95,000 clones, roughly 88% seen once, with roughly 0.64% in the top ten. Broader study findings: Doses of 0.1 to 3.0 mg/kg were accompanied by clonal expansion of CD4+ and CD8+ blood T cells by week 6.

Sequenced here: CD4+ or CD8+ T cells sorted from blood, sampled in a trial of the OX40 agonist ivuxolimab. This TCR derives from an adult with an advanced solid tumor such as melanoma, head and neck, liver or kidney cancer.

This chain's CDR3 is CAISEQMNTEAFF. Written as DNA, the CDR3 is TGTGCCATCAGTGAACAGATGAACACTGAAGCTTTCTTT. This sequence joins TRBV10-3 and TRBJ1-1; D is unclear. Per germline, CDR1 ENHRY and CDR2 SYGVKD. The CDR3 sequence is 13 residues long. V lost 3 bases, J lost 0 bases, and 5 bases lay in between.